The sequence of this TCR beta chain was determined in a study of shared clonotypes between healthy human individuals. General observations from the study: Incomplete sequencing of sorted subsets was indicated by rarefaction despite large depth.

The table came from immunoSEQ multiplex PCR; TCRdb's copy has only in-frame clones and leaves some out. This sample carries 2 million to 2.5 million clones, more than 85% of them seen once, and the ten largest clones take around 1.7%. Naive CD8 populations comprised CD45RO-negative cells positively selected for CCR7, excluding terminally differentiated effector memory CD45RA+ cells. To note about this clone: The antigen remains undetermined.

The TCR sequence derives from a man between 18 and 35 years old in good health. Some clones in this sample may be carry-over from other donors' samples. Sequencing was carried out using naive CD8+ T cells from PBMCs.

CDR3 in amino acids: CASSTQTGPSSYEQYF. The CDR3 DNA follows: TGTGCCAGCAGTACACAGACAGGGCCAAGCTCCTACGAGCAGTACTTC. J is TRBJ2-7 and V is TRBV27; 7 bases are a match to TRBD1. V shed 5 bases, J shed 0 bases, and the junction held 10 bases outside the gene matches. The CDR3 is made up of 16 amino acids. The germline V gene has CDR1 MNHEY and CDR2 SMNVEV (reference sequence).